What follows are 2 T cell receptor beta chains derived from one specimen sequenced in a study of Ad26.COV2.S vaccination and SARS-CoV-2 variants. Treatment reported: approximately 18 received Ad26.COV2.S at low or high dose, single or two shots; a few received placebo; per-sample allocation not given. Day 63 following the first vaccine or placebo injection was when the samples were taken. The method was immunoSEQ multiplex PCR; TCRdb's version includes in-frame clones alone and lacks a portion of them. The sample records 300,000 to 400,000 clones, around four fifths being singletons. Sequencing was performed on peripheral blood, taken in a trial of Ad26.COV2.S vaccine versus placebo. The receptor source for this set is a person between 18 and 65 years old who received the Ad26.COV2.S COVID-19 vaccine or a placebo.

The chain links TRBV19 to TRBJ2-7; D could derive from TRBD1 or TRBD2 (5 bases each). The germline V gene has CDR1 LNHDA and CDR2 SQIVND (reference sequence). The CDR3 spans 14 residues. V dropped 3 bases and J dropped 3 bases, with 12 bases sitting between them. CDR3 in amino acids: CASSIGRAGYEQYF. CDR3 in DNA: TGTGCCAGTAGTATCGGCAGGGCGGGCTACGAGCAGTACTTC.

V is TRBV29-1 and J is TRBJ2-1; no definite D call. V lost 7 bases, J lost 5 bases, and 12 bases lay in between. Germline V gene data show CDR1 as SQVTM and CDR2 as ANQGSEA. The CDR3 runs 12 residues. The CDR3, as DNA: TGCAGCGGGCGAGTGTACGACAATGAGCAGTTCTTC. This sequence encodes CSGRVYDNEQFF.